The clone carrying this T cell receptor (beta chain) occurred a few times. Its antigen is undetermined. The data derive from a study of T-cell memory formation after mild COVID-19. Study summary: Largely, TCR clusters stayed within a single donor.

The length of the CDR3 is 14 residues. The germline V gene has CDR1 MNHNY and CDR2 SVGAGI (reference sequence). Trimming left V 5 bases short and J 3 bases short, with 14 bases between. TCRdb reprocessed the 5' RACE reads via MiXCR and lists one record per CDR3 protein. Of roughly 350,000 distinct CDR3 sequences detected, approximately 14% appear once; the ten largest clones hold 20% to 25%. Study-wide points: CM and EM subsets held most contracting CD4+ clones; EMRA held CD8+ ones. In second-wave clones peaking day 37, SARS-CoV-2 specificity remained unconfirmed. Cross-reactive memory appears to have joined, as suggested by some responding clones showing up in pre-infection memory.

This TCR came from a man aged 18 to 29 who had mild COVID-19 (a few samples of this study predate the infection). Cell type and time point are not known. Sequencing was performed on PBMCs or a T cell subset sorted from them (not recorded which). V gene TRBV6-6 combines with J gene TRBJ2-7; weak D call: TRBD1 (7 bases). DNA of the CDR3: TGTGCCAGCAGTCAAAGACAGGGAGGCTACGAGCAGTACTTC. Translated, it gives CASSQRQGGYEQYF.